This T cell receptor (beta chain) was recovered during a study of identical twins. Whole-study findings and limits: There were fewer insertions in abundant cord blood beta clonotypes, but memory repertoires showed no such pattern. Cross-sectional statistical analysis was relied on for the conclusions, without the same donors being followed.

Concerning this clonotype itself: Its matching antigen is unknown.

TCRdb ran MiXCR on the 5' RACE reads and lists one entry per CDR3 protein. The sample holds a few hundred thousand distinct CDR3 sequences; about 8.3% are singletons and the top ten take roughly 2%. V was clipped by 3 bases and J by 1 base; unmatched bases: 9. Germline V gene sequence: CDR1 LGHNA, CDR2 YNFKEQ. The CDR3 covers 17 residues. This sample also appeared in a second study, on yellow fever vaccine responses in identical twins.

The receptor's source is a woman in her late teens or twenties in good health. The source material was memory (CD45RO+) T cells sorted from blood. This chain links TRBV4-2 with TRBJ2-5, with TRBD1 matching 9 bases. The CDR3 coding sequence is TGTGCCAGCAGCCAGTCGACCGGGACAGGGACCCAAGAGACCCAGTACTTC. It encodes CASSQSTGTGTQETQYF.